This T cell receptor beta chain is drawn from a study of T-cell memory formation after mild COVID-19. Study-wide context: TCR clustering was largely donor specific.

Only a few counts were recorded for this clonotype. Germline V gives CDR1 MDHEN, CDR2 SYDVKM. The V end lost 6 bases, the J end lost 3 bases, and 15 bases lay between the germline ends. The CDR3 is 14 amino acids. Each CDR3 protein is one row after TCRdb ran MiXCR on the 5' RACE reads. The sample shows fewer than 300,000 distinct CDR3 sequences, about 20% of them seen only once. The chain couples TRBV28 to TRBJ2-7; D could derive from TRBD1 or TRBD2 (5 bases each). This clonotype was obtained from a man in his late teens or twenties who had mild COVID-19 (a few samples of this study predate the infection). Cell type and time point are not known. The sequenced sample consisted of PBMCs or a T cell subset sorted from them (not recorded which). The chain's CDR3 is CASSSSGANYEQYV. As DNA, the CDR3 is TGTGCCAGCAGCTCCTCCGGGGCAAACTACGAGCAGTACGTC.